Listed below are T cell receptor beta chains from one sample, sequenced in a study of CD8 T cells in ankylosing spondylitis. TCRdb re-derived calls from the 5' RACE reads in MiXCR, one entry per CDR3 protein. The table shows about 220,000 distinct CDR3 sequences, with approximately 7.3% occurring only once. The source material was blood, either unsorted or a sorted T cell fraction (not recorded which). The receptor source for this set is a male donor with ankylosing spondylitis. CDR3s include the opening cysteine and the closing phenylalanine or tryptophan. A D gene is named only where the DNA matches it firmly. The size of a clone is reported for some rows only, either as once, few or many, or as a class for expanded clones.

>TRBV7-9|TRBD2|few|TRBJ2-5
CASTRGLVAGVPTQYF
TGTGCCAGCACCCGGGGGTTGGTAGCGGGAGTACCCACCCAGTACTTC
>TRBV7-6|.|many|TRBJ2-1
CASYGGSGEQFF
TGTGCCAGCTACGGAGGGAGCGGTGAGCAGTTCTTC
>TRBV23-1|TRBD2|few|TRBJ2-5
CAIENWEREFETQYF
TGCGCCATCGAAAATTGGGAGCGGGAGTTTGAGACCCAGTACTTC
>TRBV3-1|.|.|TRBJ2-3
CASSRGQLVTDTQYF
TGTGCCAGCAGCCGAGGACAGCTAGTCACAGATACGCAGTATTTT
>TRBV29-1|.|many|TRBJ1-1
CSVEEVEAVNTEAFF
TGCAGCGTTGAAGAAGTGGAAGCCGTGAACACTGAAGCTTTCTTT
>TRBV5-1|TRBD2|.|TRBJ2-1
CASRLAEEQFF
TGCGCCAGCAGACTAGCGGAAGAGCAGTTCTTC
>TRBV28|.|many|TRBJ2-2
CASSLSLRDTGELFF
TGTGCCAGCAGTTTAAGTCTCCGCGACACCGGGGAGCTGTTTTTT
>TRBV7-6|.|many|TRBJ1-4
CASSHSWGRDGEKLFF
TGTGCCAGCAGCCACTCTTGGGGAAGGGATGGGGAAAAACTGTTTTTT
>TRBV10-2|.|many|TRBJ1-2
CASKQGKAYTF
TGCGCCAGCAAACAGGGTAAAGCCTACACCTTC
>TRBV7-9|.|many|TRBJ1-2
CASSSRRDYGYTF
TGTGCCAGCAGCTCCCGCAGGGACTATGGCTACACCTTC
>TRBV11-2|.|many|TRBJ1-2
CASSLDPTSGYTF
TGTGCCAGCAGCTTAGATCCGACTTCTGGCTACACCTTC
>TRBV7-6|.|many|TRBJ2-5
CASRLGLQETQYF
TGTGCCAGCAGACTCGGACTGCAAGAGACCCAGTACTTC
>TRBV27|.|few|TRBJ2-7
CASSLSGTPLEQYF
TGTGCCAGCAGTTTATCGGGGACACCCCTCGAGCAGTACTTC
>TRBV7-9|TRBD1|many|TRBJ2-3
CASSLTGGEADTQYF
TGTGCCAGCAGCTTGACAGGGGGCGAGGCAGATACGCAGTATTTT
>TRBV29-1|.|many|TRBJ1-1
CSVEDTGVTEAFF
TGCAGCGTTGAAGACACAGGAGTCACTGAAGCTTTCTTT
>TRBV4-1|TRBD2|many|TRBJ2-3
CASSQDGGLSGRRETDTQYF
TGCGCCAGCAGCCAAGATGGCGGCCTGAGCGGGAGAAGGGAGACAGATACGCAGTATTTT
>TRBV5-1|.|many|TRBJ1-2
CASSDEAVLANYGYTF
TGCGCCAGCAGCGACGAGGCGGTCCTAGCTAACTATGGCTACACCTTC
>TRBV6-2/TRBV6-3|TRBD2|many|TRBJ2-1
CASSSQRDYPFSYNEQFF
TGTGCCAGCAGTTCCCAACGGGACTACCCCTTCTCCTACAATGAGCAGTTCTTC
>TRBV6-2/TRBV6-3|TRBD2|many|TRBJ2-1
CASSSTSGVYNEQFF
TGTGCCAGCAGCTCAACTAGCGGGGTTTACAATGAGCAGTTCTTC
>TRBV7-2|.|many|TRBJ1-3
CASSLAGGHFSGNTIYF
TGTGCCAGCAGCTTAGCGGGGGGACACTTCTCTGGAAACACCATATATTTT
>TRBV7-9|.|many|TRBJ1-1
CASSLNIAPGTEAFF
TGTGCCAGCAGCTTAAATATCGCCCCTGGCACTGAAGCTTTCTTT
>TRBV6-5|.|.|TRBJ2-5
CASSYSNLRGQETQYF
TGTGCCAGCAGTTACTCGAATCTCAGGGGTCAAGAGACCCAGTACTTC
>TRBV6-1|.|many|TRBJ1-2
CASSPDPFYGYTF
TGTGCCAGCAGTCCCGACCCGTTCTATGGCTACACCTTC
>TRBV5-6|TRBD1|.|TRBJ1-2
CASSLAGTDPRSYTF
TGTGCCAGCAGCTTGGCGGGGACAGACCCCCGGAGCTACACCTTC
>TRBV6-1|.|.|TRBJ2-7
CASSDAGYEQYF
TGTGCCAGCAGTGATGCAGGGTACGAGCAGTACTTC
>TRBV27|.|many|TRBJ1-5
CASSVTGSNQPQHF
TGTGCCAGCAGTGTGACAGGCAGCAATCAGCCCCAGCATTTT
>TRBV27|.|many|TRBJ1-1
CASSFGGLNTEAFF
TGTGCCAGCAGCTTCGGGGGGCTGAACACTGAAGCTTTCTTT
>TRBV11-2|.|few|TRBJ1-6
CASRLIRSSYNSPLHF
TGTGCCAGCAGACTAATTAGGAGCTCCTATAATTCACCCCTCCACTTT
>TRBV6-1|TRBD2|.|TRBJ2-7
CASSEGGTSAYEQYF
TGTGCCAGCAGTGAAGGGGGGACTAGCGCCTACGAGCAGTACTTC
>TRBV20-1|.|many|TRBJ1-5
CSARPRSSLSNQPQHF
TGCAGTGCTAGACCCCGGTCGTCCCTTAGCAATCAGCCCCAGCATTTT
>TRBV27|.|many|TRBJ2-4
CASSSSLTKNIQYF
TGTGCCAGCAGTTCTTCTCTAACCAAAAACATTCAGTACTTC
>TRBV19|.|.|TRBJ1-5
CASRMGGQPQHF
TGTGCCAGTAGGATGGGGGGGCAGCCCCAGCATTTT
>TRBV5-5|.|many|TRBJ1-2
CASSLELDPYYGYTF
TGTGCCAGCAGCTTGGAATTGGACCCCTACTATGGCTACACCTTC
>TRBV20-1|TRBD1|many|TRBJ1-5
CSARDKNRGLYRPQHF
TGCAGTGCTAGAGACAAAAACAGGGGGCTATATCGGCCCCAGCATTTT
>TRBV27|.|many|TRBJ2-5
CASSKLGQETQYF
TGTGCCAGCTCAAAACTGGGGCAAGAGACCCAGTACTTC
>TRBV12-3/TRBV12-4|.|many|TRBJ2-1
CASSLTSYNEQFF
TGTGCCAGCAGTTTAACGAGCTACAATGAGCAGTTCTTC
>TRBV7-8|.|many|TRBJ2-7
CASSLLEAGFYEQYF
TGTGCCAGCAGCTTATTGGAAGCGGGCTTCTACGAGCAGTACTTC
>TRBV4-1|TRBD1|many|TRBJ2-2
CASRREGARNTGELFF
TGCGCCAGCAGGCGAGAGGGGGCCCGAAACACCGGGGAGCTGTTTTTT